Below are 27 T cell receptor beta chains sequenced from a single sample in a study of T cells in localized non-small cell lung cancer. Only in-frame clones appear in the TCRdb table, and some are missing; sequencing was by immunoSEQ multiplex PCR. The sample contains 1,500 to 2,000 clones, under 25% of which appear only once. Here the sequenced sample was lung tumor tissue, taken before any cancer treatment. All receptors derive from a male donor older than 55 with stage II lung adenocarcinoma.

This clone was observed a few times. CDR3 nucleotide sequence: TGTGCCAGCAGTTACCCGAAAGAATACGAGCAGTACTTC. It codes for CASSYPKEYEQYF. The V and J genes are TRBV6-8 and TRBJ2-7; D is undetermined. The CDR3 runs to 13 residues. CDR1 is MNHGY, CDR2 SAAAGT, per germline. Trimming left V 2 bases short and J 4 bases short, with 9 bases between.

This clone was detected only a few times. This chain joins TRBV18 and TRBJ2-3, with 7 bases identical to TRBD1. J gave up 4 bases and V 4 bases, and 8 bases lay outside the gene matches. From germline, CDR1 is KGHSH and CDR2 LQKENI. This CDR3 region has 15 residues. The CDR3 coding sequence is TGTGCCAGCTCACGGACAGGCGCGACCTCAGATACGCAGTATTTT. Its translation: CASSRTGATSDTQYF. The complete variable domain, with remaining parts taken from reference TRBV18 and TRBJ2-3, reads NAGVMQNPRHLVRRRGQEARLRCSPMKGHSHVYWYRQLPEEGLKFMVYLQKENIIDESGMPKERFSAEFPKEGPSILRIQQVVRGDSAAYFCASSRTGATSDTQYFGPGTRLTVL.

The chain links TRBV4-1 to TRBJ2-4; 7 bases agree with TRBD2. The CDR3 extends over 16 amino acids. Germline CDR1 MGHRA, CDR2 YSYEKL. Unmatched junction bases numbered 10, after V lost 1 base and J lost 7 bases. The CDR3 reads CASSQGAGLGGNIQYF. CDR3 DNA sequence: TGCGCCAGCAGCCAAGGTGCTGGACTAGGTGGGAACATTCAGTACTTC.

This sequence joins TRBV30 and TRBJ2-7; 7 nucleotides match TRBD2. Looked up from germline, CDR1 is GTSNPN and CDR2 is SVGIG (reference sequence). V gave up 1 base and J gave up 5 bases; unmatched junction bases: 8. The CDR3 covers 14 residues. The CDR3 loop is CAWSGAGESNEQYF. CDR3 DNA: TGTGCCTGGAGTGGGGCGGGAGAATCCAACGAGCAGTACTTC.

This clone was seen more than once but under ten times. The chain uses TRBV6-8 and TRBJ1-5; TRBD1 matches at 8 bases. Trimming cost V 10 bases and J 5 bases; bases outside gene matches: 10. CDR1 is MNHGY and CDR2 is SAAAGT in the germline V gene. The CDR3 consists of 14 residues. CDR3 in amino acids: CAISDGQGYQPQHF. CDR3 DNA: TGTGCCATCAGCGACGGACAGGGTTATCAGCCCCAGCATTTT.

The chain recombines TRBV19 with TRBJ2-3, with 9 bases fitting TRBD1. The CDR3 is 18 residues long. CDR1 LNHDA and CDR2 SQIVND come from the germline V gene (reference sequence). J gave up 2 bases and V 7 bases, and 16 bases lay outside the gene matches. The CDR3 bases are TGTGCCAGTATGGGGGACAGGGCAAGGGATAGGGCCACAGATACGCAGTATTTT. It codes for CASMGDRARDRATDTQYF.

This clone was seen only a few times. CDR3 bases: TGTGCCAGCAGCTCGACTAGCGGGAGAACAACCCAGTACTTC. Translated, it gives CASSSTSGRTTQYF. V gene TRBV11-3 combines with J gene TRBJ2-5; 12 bases agree with TRBD2. Germline CDR1 is SGHNT and CDR2 is YENEEA. The CDR3 consists of 14 residues. The ends lost 4 bases at V and 8 bases at J; junction bases unmatched: 5.

This chain links TRBV29-1 with TRBJ1-1, with 10 bases that match TRBD1. The V segment lost 8 bases and the J segment 6 bases; nucleotides outside the gene matches: 12. The CDR3 loop spans 14 amino acids. Looked up from germline, CDR1 is SQVTM and CDR2 is ANQGSEA. The CDR3 region is CSSEDRGKFSEAFF. Written as DNA, the CDR3 is TGCAGCTCTGAGGACAGGGGGAAATTCTCTGAAGCTTTCTTT.

V and J are TRBV11-3 and TRBJ2-7; D might be TRBD1 (5 bases). This CDR3 spans 17 amino acids. Germline V lookup: CDR1 SGHNT, CDR2 YENEEA. V lost 3 bases and J 4 bases, leaving 22 bases between the germline ends. CDR3 sequence reads: CASSFTQGTDKAYEQYF. The CDR3 DNA follows: TGTGCCAGCAGCTTTACCCAGGGTACGGATAAGGCTTACGAGCAGTACTTC.

The genes are TRBV30 and TRBJ2-1, with TRBD2 matching over 8 bases. V dropped 4 bases and J dropped 7; count of bases not matched to a gene: 6. Looked up from germline, CDR1 is GTSNPN and CDR2 is SVGIG (reference sequence). This CDR3 contains 13 residues. As DNA, the CDR3 is TGTGCCTGGATTGCGGGGGGAGGGAATGAGCAGTTCTTC. Its translation is CAWIAGGGNEQFF.

This clone was seen only a few times. This rearrangement joins TRBV6-8 to TRBJ2-4; D not resolved. The germline V and J ends were trimmed by 2 bases and 8 bases, with 13 bases remaining between them. Per germline, CDR1 MNHGY and CDR2 SAAAGT. This CDR3 comprises 14 residues. The CDR3 spells CASSYGSSADIQYF. In DNA form, the CDR3 reads TGTGCCAGCAGTTACGGATCTTCCGCCGACATTCAGTACTTC.

This chain uses TRBV30 with TRBJ2-7, with D unclear. The CDR3 has 11 residues. The V end was cut by 4 bases, the J end by 5 bases, with 9 bases between. Germline V gene lookup returns CDR1 GTSNPN and CDR2 SVGIG (reference sequence). The chain's CDR3 is CAWKDRDEQYF. The CDR3 DNA reads TGTGCCTGGAAGGATCGAGACGAGCAGTACTTC.

The genes are TRBV10-2 and TRBJ2-1; a weak D match, TRBD2 (7 bases). This CDR3 contains 15 residues. V lost 5 bases and J 6 bases, leaving 17 bases between the germline ends. Germline V CDR1 and CDR2: WSHSY, SAAADI. The CDR3 nucleotides are TGCGCCAGCAGTTCAGAGGGGGGGCTCGGCAATGAGCAGTTCTTC. Its protein is CASSSEGGLGNEQFF.

The chain links TRBV19 to TRBJ2-3, with 9 bases fitting TRBD1. The J segment lost 3 bases and the V segment lost 3 bases, leaving 4 bases of the junction unmatched. The CDR3 has 15 amino acids. CDR1 LNHDA and CDR2 SQIVND come from the germline V gene (reference sequence). CDR3 nucleotide sequence: TGTGCCAGTAGTATGCGACAGGGGGGAACAGATACGCAGTATTTT. It is translated as CASSMRQGGTDTQYF.

The chain has TRBV30 and TRBJ1-1; D ambiguous. The CDR3 sequence is 14 residues long. Germline V gene sequence: CDR1 GTSNPN, CDR2 SVGIG (reference sequence). The V and J ends lost 0 bases and 2 bases respectively, with 10 bases between them. The CDR3 bases are TGTGCCTGGAGTGTAAATGAGATAAACACTGAAGCTTTCTTT. Protein: CAWSVNEINTEAFF.

By share, this clone ranks as medium-sized (0.01 to 0.1%). The V call is TRBV11-3, the J call TRBJ2-7; TRBD2 might be the D (5 bases). The CDR3 runs to 14 residues. V gave up 5 bases and J gave up 3 bases, with 14 bases separating them. Germline loops: CDR1 SGHNT, CDR2 YENEEA. The CDR3 loop reads CASSGGQVIYEQYF. The DNA for the CDR3 is TGTGCCAGCAGCGGCGGGCAGGTCATCTACGAGCAGTACTTC.

The chain is built from TRBV5-1 and TRBJ2-7, with a weak D call TRBD1 (6 bases). The CDR3 runs to 14 residues. Trimming cost V 4 bases and J 3 bases, with 14 bases left between them. Germline assignment: CDR1 SGHRS and CDR2 YFSETQ. This CDR3 is CASSPTGTVYEQYF. The CDR3 DNA follows: TGCGCCAGCAGCCCCACAGGGACGGTCTACGAGCAGTACTTC.

The chain uses TRBV19 and TRBJ2-3; 10 positions agree with TRBD1. Germline-derived CDR1 and CDR2 are LNHDA and SQIVND (reference sequence). The CDR3 loop spans 15 amino acids. V trimming: 6 bases; J trimming: 1 base; junction bases outside the gene matches: 4. The CDR3 here is CASSLGQGGTDTQYF. The CDR3 DNA sequence: TGTGCCAGTAGCCTCGGACAGGGGGGCACAGATACGCAGTATTTT. Supplemented by reference TRBV19 and TRBJ2-3, the full variable domain reads DGGITQSPKYLFRKEGQNVTLSCEQNLNHDAMYWYRQDPGQGLRLIYYSQIVNDFQKGDIAEGYSVSREKKESFPLTVTSAQKNPTAFYLCASSLGQGGTDTQYFGPGTRLTVL.

This clone rates as medium-sized. This rearrangement joins TRBV6-8 to TRBJ1-3; 7 bases agree with TRBD1. Per germline, CDR1 MNHGY and CDR2 SAAAGT. V gave up 10 bases and J gave up 0 bases; unmatched junction bases: 6. The CDR3 covers 14 residues. CDR3 sequence (DNA): TGTGCCATCGAGGACAGGAACTCTGGAAACACCATATATTTT. It yields the protein CAIEDRNSGNTIYF.

The DNA of the CDR3 is TGTGCCAGCAGTGACGAGAGGGGCTCTGGCTACACCTTC. As protein: CASSDERGSGYTF. The chain carries TRBV9 and TRBJ1-2; tentatively, D is TRBD1 (5 bases). The CDR3 runs to 13 residues. V was clipped by 5 bases and J by 7 bases, with 15 bases between them. The V gene's germline CDR1 is SGDLS and CDR2 YYNGEE.

In its sample, this clone was seen a few times. J is TRBJ2-7 and V is TRBV11-3; 10 positions agree with TRBD1. There are 14 residues in the CDR3. With V trimmed by 5 bases and J by 3 bases, 4 bases remained unmatched. Germline assignment: CDR1 SGHNT and CDR2 YENEEA. CDR3: CASSPRTGGYEQYF. The CDR3 coding sequence is TGTGCCAGCAGCCCTCGGACAGGGGGCTACGAGCAGTACTTC.

The V call is TRBV19, the J call TRBJ2-7; 8 positions agree with TRBD1. The CDR3 covers 14 residues. Germline assignment: CDR1 LNHDA and CDR2 SQIVND (reference sequence). V gave up 6 bases and J gave up 0 bases; unmatched junction bases: 4. CDR3 nucleotides: TGTGCCAGTAGGAGGGACAGGAGCTCCTACGAGCAGTACTTC. Translation gives CASRRDRSSYEQYF.

J is TRBJ2-5 and V is TRBV25-1, with 7 bases matching TRBD1. V lost 3 bases, J lost 6 bases, and 4 bases stayed unmatched. Germline CDR1 reads MGHDK; CDR2 reads SYGVNS. The length of the CDR3 is 13 residues. The CDR3 sequence is CASSETGRQTQYF. The CDR3 bases are TGTGCCAGCAGTGAGACAGGGCGTCAGACCCAGTACTTC.

The chain combines TRBV30 with TRBJ2-5; D gene ambiguous. The germline CDR1 and CDR2 sequences are GTSNPN and SVGIG (reference sequence). The germline V and J ends were trimmed by 2 bases and 1 base, with 5 bases remaining between them. CDR3 length equals 12 residues. The DNA for the CDR3 is TGTGCCTGGAGTCCGGTCCAAGAGACCCAGTACTTC. Amino acid sequence: CAWSPVQETQYF. Variable domain in full (rest from reference TRBV30 and TRBJ2-5): SQTIHQWPATLVQPVGSPLSLECTVEGTSNPNLYWYRQAAGRGLQLLFYSVGIGQISSEVPQNLSASRPQDRQFILSSKKLLLSDSGFYLCAWSPVQETQYFGPGTRLLVL.

By share, this clone counts as medium-sized. This chain uses TRBV9 with TRBJ2-5; possibly TRBD2 for D (5 bases). The CDR3 has 13 residues. Germline V lookup: CDR1 SGDLS, CDR2 YYNGEE. The ends were cut back, 4 bases at V and 4 bases at J, with 11 bases in the middle. The CDR3 sequence is CASSNGRGETQYF. DNA of the CDR3: TGTGCCAGCAGCAACGGACGGGGAGAGACCCAGTACTTC.

The chain couples TRBV25-1 to TRBJ2-7; D is perhaps TRBD2 (5 bases). Germline V gives CDR1 MGHDK, CDR2 SYGVNS. Trimming shortened V by 4 bases and J by 5 bases, and 15 bases separated the two germline ends. CDR3 length: 14 amino acids. CDR3 DNA sequence: TGTGCCAGCAGTGGTAAGCGGTCTCGCAACGAGCAGTACTTC. This sequence encodes CASSGKRSRNEQYF.

This clone has only a few counts. The junction differs from germline at one of its ends, possibly a read error. This chain links TRBV9 with TRBJ2-1, with D possibly being TRBD2 (6 bases). This CDR3 is 17 amino acids long. The germline V gene has CDR1 SGDLS and CDR2 YYNGEE. The CDR3 reads CASSVAVSGLSYNEQFF. Written as DNA, the CDR3 is TGTGCCAGTAGCGTGGCAGTAAGCGGGTTATCCTACAATGAGCAGTTCTTC.